This T cell receptor beta chain was recovered during a study of PD-1 blockade in classical Hodgkin lymphoma. Across the study: Patients received nivolumab 3 mg/kg intravenously every 2 weeks. Study findings and constraints: There was a significant rise in CD4+ TCR diversity by C4D1, with no such rise for CD8+. Complete responders entered with baseline diversity on par with newly diagnosed patients, the results showed.

Measured with immunoSEQ multiplex PCR; TCRdb has only the in-frame clones, and not every one. The repertoire holds some 48,000 clones, with 80% as singletons. Trimming pared 5 bases from V and 6 bases from J, leaving 17 bases between. The CDR3 has 14 amino acids. Germline V gives CDR1 LNHDA, CDR2 SQIVND (reference sequence). Time point: cycle 4 day 1 (C4D1), after 5 to 7 weeks of nivolumab. All patients experienced relapse after autologous stem cell transplantation, and brentuximab vedotin exposure was variable. Concerning this clone: The antigen is unknown.

This chain uses TRBV19 with TRBJ2-7; D might be TRBD1 (6 bases). The material was peripheral blood mononuclear cells (PBMCs), obtained before the fourth cycle of nivolumab. The clonotype originates from a human donor with classical Hodgkin lymphoma. The chain's CDR3 is CASSPGTPWVEQYF. The CDR3 nucleotides read TGTGCCAGTAGTCCGGGGACACCTTGGGTCGAGCAGTACTTC.